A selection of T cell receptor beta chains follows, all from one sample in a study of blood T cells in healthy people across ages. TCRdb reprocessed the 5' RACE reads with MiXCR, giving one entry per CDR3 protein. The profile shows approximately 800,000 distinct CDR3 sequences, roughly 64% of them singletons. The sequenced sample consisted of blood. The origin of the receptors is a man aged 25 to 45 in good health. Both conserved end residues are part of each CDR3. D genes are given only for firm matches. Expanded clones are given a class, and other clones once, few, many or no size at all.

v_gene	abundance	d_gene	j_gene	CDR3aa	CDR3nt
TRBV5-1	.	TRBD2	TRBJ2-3	CARSLGLDADTQYF	TGCGCCCGCAGCCTTGGACTAGATGCAGATACGCAGTATTTT
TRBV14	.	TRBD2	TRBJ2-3	CANSREGGNTDTQYF	TGTGCCAACAGTCGCGAGGGAGGGAACACAGATACGCAGTATTTT
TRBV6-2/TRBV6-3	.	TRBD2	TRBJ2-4	CASRLAGEHIQYF	TGTGCCAGCAGACTAGCGGGAGAACACATTCAGTACTTC
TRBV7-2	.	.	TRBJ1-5	CASSLPSGGLGQPQHF	TGTGCCAGCAGCTTACCGTCCGGGGGGCTAGGTCAGCCCCAGCATTTT
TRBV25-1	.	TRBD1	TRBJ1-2	CASSEYGTANYGYTF	TGTGCCAGCAGTGAATATGGGACAGCAAACTATGGCTACACCTTC
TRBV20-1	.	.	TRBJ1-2	CSAREAGVFSNGYTF	TGCAGTGCTAGAGAAGCAGGGGTATTTTCTAACGGCTACACCTTC
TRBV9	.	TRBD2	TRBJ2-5	CASSVGQRLAMTLETQYF	TGTGCCAGCAGCGTAGGTCAGCGACTAGCGATGACCCTAGAGACCCAGTACTTC
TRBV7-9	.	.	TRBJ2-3	CASSFIGADTQYF	TGTGCCAGCAGCTTTATTGGGGCAGATACGCAGTATTTT
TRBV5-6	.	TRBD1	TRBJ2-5	CASSTLFPGQQETQYF	TGTGCCAGCAGCACCTTATTCCCGGGACAGCAAGAGACCCAGTACTTC
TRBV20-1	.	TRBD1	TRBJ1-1	CSALTGTGGTEAFF	TGCAGTGCCTTGACCGGGACAGGGGGCACTGAAGCTTTCTTT
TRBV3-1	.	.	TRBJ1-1	CASSQDWGGTEAFF	TGTGCCAGCAGCCAAGATTGGGGTGGGACTGAAGCTTTCTTT
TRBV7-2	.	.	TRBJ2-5	CAGSSPGTPGTQYF	TGTGCCGGCAGCTCCCCCGGGACTCCGGGGACCCAGTACTTC
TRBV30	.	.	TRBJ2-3	CAWSVGQDADTQYF	TGTGCCTGGAGTGTAGGGCAGGATGCAGATACGCAGTATTTT
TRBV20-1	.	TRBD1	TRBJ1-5	CSASPGGTGADNQPQHF	TGCAGTGCTAGCCCCGGGGGGACAGGGGCGGACAATCAGCCCCAGCATTTT
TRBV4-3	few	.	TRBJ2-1	CASSPFGVASSYNEQFF	TGCGCCAGCAGCCCCTTCGGGGTAGCGAGCTCCTACAATGAGCAGTTCTTC
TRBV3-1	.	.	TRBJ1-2	CASRESFTSGLVGGYTF	TGTGCCAGCAGGGAATCCTTTACGTCTGGGCTCGTCGGTGGCTACACCTTC